The 22 T cell receptor beta chains below all came from one sample that was sequenced in a study of blood T cell repertoires in COVID-19. Some clones are missing from TCRdb's copy, which holds only in-frame ones; the method was immunoSEQ multiplex PCR. The table has some 120,000 clones, 70% to 90% seen once. Sequenced material: peripheral blood. The origin of the receptors is a woman aged 50 to 65 who had recovered from COVID-19.

The V and J genes are TRBV9 and TRBJ1-3; D might be TRBD1 (5 bases). This CDR3 comprises 15 residues. V was shortened by 4 bases and J by 4 bases, with 15 bases between the two germline ends. Looked up from germline, CDR1 is SGDLS and CDR2 is YYNGEE. CDR3 loop: CASSRVAGPGNTIYF. For the CDR3, the DNA is TGTGCCAGCAGCCGCGTGGCGGGGCCCGGAAACACCATATATTTT.

V gene TRBV27 combines with J gene TRBJ2-2; TRBD2 matches at 7 bases. The V and J ends lost 2 bases and 7 bases, in that order; junction bases with no gene match: 10. This CDR3 comprises 16 residues. The germline gives CDR1 MNHEY, CDR2 SMNVEV (reference sequence). The CDR3: CASSLRERGRSGELFF. The CDR3 DNA sequence: TGTGCCAGCAGTTTAAGGGAGCGGGGTCGAAGCGGGGAGCTGTTTTTT.

The genes are TRBV3-1 (or the pseudogene TRBV3-2) and TRBJ2-5, with TRBD1 identical over 7 bases. This CDR3 has 15 amino acids. V trimming: 3 bases; J trimming: 5 bases; junction bases outside the gene matches: 9. CDR1 is LGHDT, CDR2 YNNKEL, per germline (reference sequence). CDR3 in DNA: TGTGCCAGCAGCCATCCAAAAGGGGGCCGGGAGACCCAGTACTTC. It is translated as CASSHPKGGRETQYF.

V and J are TRBV19 and TRBJ1-2, with D perhaps matching TRBD1 (5 bases). The CDR3 has 13 residues. Germline V gives CDR1 LNHDA, CDR2 SQIVND (reference sequence). Trimming shortened V by 7 bases and J by 3 bases, and 12 bases separated the two germline ends. In nucleotides, the CDR3 is TGTGCCAGTAACGAACAGGTAGACTATGGCTACACCTTC. Translation gives CASNEQVDYGYTF.

This clone was recorded a few times. This chain connects TRBV18 to TRBJ1-6; D is possibly TRBD1 (6 bases). The CDR3 runs to 14 residues. V was cut by 2 bases and J by 8 bases, with 10 bases left in between. CDR1 and CDR2 from the germline V gene are KGHSH and LQKENI. The CDR3 nucleotides are TGTGCCAGCTCACCAGGGGGCGCGGATTCACCCCTCCACTTT. Amino acids: CASSPGGADSPLHF. Full variable domain (remainder filled in from reference TRBV18 and TRBJ1-6): NAGVMQNPRHLVRRRGQEARLRCSPMKGHSHVYWYRQLPEEGLKFMVYLQKENIIDESGMPKERFSAEFPKEGPSILRIQQVVRGDSAAYFCASSPGGADSPLHFGNGTRLTVT.

The V gene is TRBV7-3, the J gene TRBJ2-6, with TRBD2 identical over 8 bases. Germline loops: CDR1 SGHTA, CDR2 FQGTGA. V lost 3 bases, J lost 4 bases, and 11 bases stayed unmatched. CDR3 length: 18 amino acids. CDR3 sequence reads: CASSLTPGLVSGANVLTF. The CDR3, as DNA: TGTGCCAGCAGCTTGACCCCGGGACTAGTCTCAGGGGCCAACGTCCTGACTTTC.

The rearrangement joins TRBV27 to TRBJ2-2; 7 positions agree with TRBD2. Looked up from germline, CDR1 is MNHEY and CDR2 is SMNVEV (reference sequence). The V gene end was trimmed by 4 bases and the J gene end by 5 bases; junction bases not matched to a gene: 7. This CDR3 is built from 15 residues. This chain's CDR3 is CASSYGQGLTGELFF. The CDR3 region has the DNA TGTGCCAGCAGTTATGGCCAGGGACTAACCGGGGAGCTGTTTTTT.

The chain uses TRBV27 and TRBJ2-1; maybe TRBD2 (5 bases). This CDR3 is built from 15 residues. Germline assignment: CDR1 MNHEY and CDR2 SMNVEV (reference sequence). Trimming took 3 bases from V and 5 from J, leaving 14 bases between them. CDR3 amino acids: CASSFISLGDNEQFF. The CDR3 coding sequence is TGTGCCAGCAGTTTTATTAGTTTGGGAGACAATGAGCAGTTCTTC.

The rearrangement uses TRBV7-2 and TRBJ2-1, with TRBD2 matching over 9 bases. The CDR3 totals 18 residues. CDR1 SGHTA and CDR2 FQGNSA come from the germline V gene. V dropped 1 base and J dropped 2; count of bases not matched to a gene: 9. CDR3 DNA sequence: TGTGCCAGCAGCTTAGTGGTTTATGCGGGAGGGGCCTACAATGAGCAGTTCTTC. This gives the protein CASSLVVYAGGAYNEQFF.

This chain joins TRBV5-5 and TRBJ2-7; 7 bases are shared with TRBD1. The CDR3 consists of 19 residues. The V and J ends lost 1 base and 1 base, in that order; junction bases with no gene match: 17. In germline, CDR1 is SGHKS, CDR2 YYEKEE (reference sequence). Here the CDR3 reads CASSLLSLKGQLRSYEQYF. The CDR3 nucleotides read TGTGCCAGCAGCTTGTTGTCATTGAAGGGACAGCTAAGGTCCTACGAGCAGTACTTC.

The gene calls are TRBV6-6 and TRBJ2-7; 10 nucleotides agree with TRBD1. The V gene end was trimmed by 6 bases and the J gene end by 2 bases; junction bases not matched to a gene: 7. The germline CDR1 and CDR2 sequences are MNHNY and SVGAGI (reference sequence). CDR3 length: 15 residues. This CDR3 reads CASSRDRGRPYEQYF. CDR3 nucleotides: TGTGCCAGCAGCCGCGACAGGGGGCGCCCCTACGAGCAGTACTTC.

The V gene is TRBV7-9, the J gene TRBJ1-2, with D possibly being TRBD1 (5 bases). Trimming removed 2 bases from V and 6 bases from J, with 10 bases in between. Germline-derived CDR1 and CDR2 are SEHNR and FQNEAQ (reference sequence). This CDR3 contains 13 residues. CDR3 nucleotide sequence: TGTGCCAGCAGCTTACAGGGTAGGAATGGCTACACCTTC. Amino acid sequence: CASSLQGRNGYTF.

The chain has TRBV9 and TRBJ2-3, with a weak D call TRBD2 (5 bases). The V end was cut by 0 bases, the J end by 2 bases, with 10 bases between. Germline lookup yields CDR1 SGDLS and CDR2 YYNGEE. The CDR3 runs to 15 residues. The CDR3 DNA is TGTGCCAGCAGCGTAGGAGGGCGACTCACAGATACGCAGTATTTT. Its translation: CASSVGGRLTDTQYF.

This chain joins TRBV5-1 and TRBJ1-2; possible D gene TRBD1, 6 bases. Germline V gene sequence: CDR1 SGHRS, CDR2 YFSETQ. The CDR3 runs 16 residues. The V end was cut by 4 bases, the J end by 5 bases, with 21 bases between. The DNA of the CDR3 is TGCGCCAGCAGCCAACACGAGACAGGTTTTAGGTATGGCTACACCTTC. Amino acids: CASSQHETGFRYGYTF.

The chain combines TRBV4-2 with TRBJ2-6; 7 bases align to TRBD1. The germline V gene encodes CDR1 LGHNA and CDR2 YNFKEQ. This CDR3 contains 19 residues. The V gene end was trimmed by 0 bases and the J gene end by 1 base; junction bases not matched to a gene: 9. For the CDR3, the DNA is TGTGCCAGCAGCCAAGATGAGGCAGGGGGTATATCTGGGGCCAACGTCCTGACTTTC. Protein product: CASSQDEAGGISGANVLTF.

V usage is TRBV2 and J usage is TRBJ1-1; D gene unclear. The CDR3 runs 14 residues. The V and J ends lost 6 bases and 2 bases respectively, with 13 bases between them. Germline V gene sequence: CDR1 SNHLY, CDR2 FYNNEI. The CDR3 region is CASSSRRTNTEAFF. The CDR3, as DNA: TGTGCCAGCAGCTCCCGACGGACTAACACTGAAGCTTTCTTT. Combining the CDR3 with reference TRBV2 and TRBJ1-1 gives the whole variable domain EPEVTQTPSHQVTQMGQEVILRCVPISNHLYFYWYRQILGQKVEFLVSFYNNEISEKSEIFDDQFSVERPDGSNFTLKIRSTKLEDSAMYFCASSSRRTNTEAFFGQGTRLTVV.

This CDR3 reads CATSAGTSGSRETQYF. Written as DNA, the CDR3 is TGTGCCACCAGTGCGGGGACTAGCGGGAGTAGAGAGACCCAGTACTTC. This sequence joins TRBV24-1 and TRBJ2-5; 14 bases match TRBD2. This CDR3 contains 16 residues. V lost 5 bases, J lost 4 bases, and 5 bases stayed unmatched. CDR1 is KGHDR, CDR2 SFDVKD, per germline.

This clone showed up just once. The rearrangement joins TRBV3-1 (or the pseudogene TRBV3-2) to TRBJ1-3; D remains ambiguous. The CDR3 sequence is 13 residues long. Germline assignment: CDR1 LGHDT and CDR2 YNNKEL (reference sequence). The V and J ends lost 1 base and 4 bases respectively, with 5 bases between them. CDR3 nucleotide sequence: TGTGCCAGCAGCCAAGTAGCAGGAAACACCATATATTTT. It specifies CASSQVAGNTIYF.

The count of this clone is one. The chain is built from TRBV5-1 and TRBJ2-2; 8 bases map to TRBD2. The CDR3 consists of 15 residues. The germline gives CDR1 SGHRS, CDR2 YFSETQ. The trim removed 4 bases at V and 6 bases at J, leaving 8 bases unmatched. CDR3 sequence reads: CASSTGLGEAGELFF. The CDR3 DNA reads as TGCGCCAGCAGCACGGGACTAGGTGAGGCCGGGGAGCTGTTTTTT. The whole variable domain, filled in from reference TRBV5-1 and TRBJ2-2, reads KAGVTQTPRYLIKTRGQQVTLSCSPISGHRSVSWYQQTPGQGLQFLFEYFSETQRNKGNFPGRFSGRQFSNSRSEMNVSTLELGDSALYLCASSTGLGEAGELFFGEGSRLTVL.

This chain links TRBV6-5 with TRBJ1-3; D is ambiguous. CDR3 length: 16 residues. Germline V gives CDR1 MNHEY, CDR2 SVGAGI. V was cut by 0 bases and J by 0 bases, with 9 bases left in between. The CDR3 region has the DNA TGTGCCAGCAGTTACTCTGGACTCTACTCTGGAAACACCATATATTTT. Translation: CASSYSGLYSGNTIYF.

The chain uses TRBV7-2 and TRBJ1-6; perhaps TRBD1 as D (6 bases). Trimming shortened V by 1 base and J by 10 bases, and 17 bases separated the two germline ends. The CDR3 has 16 residues. CDR1 and CDR2 (germline): SGHTA, FQGNSA. The CDR3 spells CASSLGRGGAASPLHF. Written as DNA, the CDR3 is TGTGCCAGCAGCTTAGGAAGGGGGGGGGCGGCCTCACCCCTCCACTTT.

The rearrangement joins TRBV27 to TRBJ2-7; TRBD2 agrees at 7 bases. With 3 bases clipped from V and 5 bases from J, the junction kept 7 bases outside the gene matches. Germline V lookup: CDR1 MNHEY, CDR2 SMNVEV (reference sequence). CDR3 length: 14 amino acids. CDR3 nucleotides: TGTGCCAGCAGTTTTAATGGGAGGGGCGACGAGCAGTACTTC. This sequence encodes CASSFNGRGDEQYF.